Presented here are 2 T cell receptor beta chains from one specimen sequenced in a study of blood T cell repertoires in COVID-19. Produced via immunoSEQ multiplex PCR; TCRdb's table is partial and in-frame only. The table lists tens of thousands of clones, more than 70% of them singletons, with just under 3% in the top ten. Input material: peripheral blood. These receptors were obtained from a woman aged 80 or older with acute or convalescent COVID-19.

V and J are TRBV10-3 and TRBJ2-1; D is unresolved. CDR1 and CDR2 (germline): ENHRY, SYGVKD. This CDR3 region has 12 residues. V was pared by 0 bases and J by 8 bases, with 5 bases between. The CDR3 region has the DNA TGTGCCATCAGTGAGTCGAGGCATGAGCAGTTCTTC. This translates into CAISESRHEQFF.

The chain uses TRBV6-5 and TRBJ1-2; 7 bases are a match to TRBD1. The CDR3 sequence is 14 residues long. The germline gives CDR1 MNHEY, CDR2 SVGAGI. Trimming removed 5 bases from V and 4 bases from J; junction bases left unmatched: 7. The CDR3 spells CASSRQGLVYGYTF. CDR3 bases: TGTGCCAGCAGTCGACAGGGTTTGGTCTATGGCTACACCTTC.